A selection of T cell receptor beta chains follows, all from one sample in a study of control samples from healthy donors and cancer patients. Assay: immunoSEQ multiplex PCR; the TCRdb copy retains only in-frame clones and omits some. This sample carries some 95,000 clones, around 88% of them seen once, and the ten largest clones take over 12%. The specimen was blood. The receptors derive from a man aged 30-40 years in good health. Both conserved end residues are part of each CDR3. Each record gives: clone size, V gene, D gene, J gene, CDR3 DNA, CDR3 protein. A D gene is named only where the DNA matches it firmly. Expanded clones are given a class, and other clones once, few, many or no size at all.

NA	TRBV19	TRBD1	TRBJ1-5	TGTGCCAGTAGTACCTCCGGGACAGGGGGCGGGAGCAATCAGCCCCAGCATTTT	CASSTSGTGGGSNQPQHF
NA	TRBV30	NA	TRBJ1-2	TGTGCCTGGAGTGTAGGTTCGGGACTCCAAGCCTATGGCTACACCTTC	CAWSVGSGLQAYGYTF
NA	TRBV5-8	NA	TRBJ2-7	TGTGCCAGCAGCTTGTTTCTAGCGCACACTTACGAGCAGTACTTC	CASSLFLAHTYEQYF
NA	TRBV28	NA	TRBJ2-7	TGTGCCAGCAGTCAAGGACAGTCCTACGAGCAGTACTTC	CASSQGQSYEQYF
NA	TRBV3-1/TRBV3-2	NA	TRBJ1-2	TGTGCCAGCAGCCTACGGACCTATGGCTACACCTTC	CASSLRTYGYTF
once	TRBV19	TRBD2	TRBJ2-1	TGTGCCAGTAGTAAGTCTAGCGGGAGTTACAATGAGCAGTTCTTC	CASSKSSGSYNEQFF
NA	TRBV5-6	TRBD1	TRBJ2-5	TGTGCCAGCAGCAGACTAGGGACAGGAGAACAAGAGACCCAGTACTTC	CASSRLGTGEQETQYF
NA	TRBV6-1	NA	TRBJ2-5	TGTGCCAGCAGTGAAGTTGTAGGGATCCAAGAGACCCAGTACTTC	CASSEVVGIQETQYF
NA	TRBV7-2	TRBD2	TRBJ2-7	TGTGCCAGCAGTTCGACTAGCGGGATGGTCGAGCAGTACTTC	CASSSTSGMVEQYF
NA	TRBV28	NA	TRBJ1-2	TGTGCCAGCAGTTTATTGGGAGCGAACTATGGCTACACCTTC	CASSLLGANYGYTF
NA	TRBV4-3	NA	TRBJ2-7	TGCGCCAGCAGCCGCCAAGGTACCTCCTACGAGCAGTACTTC	CASSRQGTSYEQYF
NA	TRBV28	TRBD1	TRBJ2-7	TGTGCCAGCAGCACAGCCTCCGGGACAGGTAAAATTTTCTACGAGCAGTACTTC	CASSTASGTGKIFYEQYF
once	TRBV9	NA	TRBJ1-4	TGTGCCAGCAGCGTAGAAGGGACATTCTTTACTAATGAAAAACTGTTTTTT	CASSVEGTFFTNEKLFF
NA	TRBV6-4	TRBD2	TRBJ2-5	TGTGCCAGCAGTGACACAGCGGGAGGGCCAGAGACCCAGTACTTC	CASSDTAGGPETQYF
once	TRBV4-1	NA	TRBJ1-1	TGCGCCAGCAGCCAAAACGGGGCTCTGAACACTGAAGCTTTCTTT	CASSQNGALNTEAFF
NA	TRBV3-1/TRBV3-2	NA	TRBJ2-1	TGTGCCAGCAGCCAAGAGTATAGATCCTACAATGAGCAGTTCTTC	CASSQEYRSYNEQFF
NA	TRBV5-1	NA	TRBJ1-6	TGCGCCAGCAGCTCCCAGGGAACCTATAATTCACCCCTCCACTTT	CASSSQGTYNSPLHF
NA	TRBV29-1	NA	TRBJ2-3	TGCAGCGCCCCCCAGGATACGCAGTATTTT	CSAPQDTQYF